These 21 T cell receptor beta chains were sequenced from one sample in a study of shared clonotypes between healthy human individuals. Sequencing was performed with immunoSEQ multiplex PCR; in TCRdb, only in-frame clones are kept and a portion is missing. The sample includes 1,500,000 or so clones, about 98.5% seen only once; the top ten take about 0.35%. Material: naive CD4+ T cells sorted from blood. Subset denoted: CD45RA+ positively selected. The receptors come from a man aged 25 to 45 in good health.

The DNA of the CDR3 is TGTGCCAGCAGTTACTCACGGGGGATGAACACTGAAGCTTTCTTT. It encodes CASSYSRGMNTEAFF. The chain has TRBV6-6 and TRBJ1-1, with D possibly matching TRBD1 (5 bases). Germline CDR1 reads MNHNY; CDR2 reads SVGAGI (reference sequence). The CDR3 has 15 residues. V lost 0 bases and J lost 0, with 8 bases in between.

The CDR3 sequence: CATSREWREGEKLFF. CDR3 DNA: TGTGCCACCAGCAGAGAGTGGAGGGAAGGGGAAAAACTGTTTTTT. The rearrangement links TRBV15 to TRBJ1-4; D gene ambiguous. Germline lookup yields CDR1 LNHNV and CDR2 YYDKDF (reference sequence). The V gene lost 0 bases and the J gene lost 8 bases, with 13 bases spanning the gap. CDR3 length equals 15 residues. Looking up the rest from reference TRBV15 and TRBJ1-4 gives the full variable domain: DAMVIQNPRYQVTQFGKPVTLSCSQTLNHNVMYWYQQKSSQAPKLLFHYYDKDFNNEADTPDNFQSRRPNTSFCFLDIRSPGLGDTAMYLCATSREWREGEKLFFGSGTQLSVL.

The chain uses TRBV5-4 and TRBJ2-2, with D possibly being TRBD2 (5 bases). CDR1 and CDR2 (germline): SGHNT, YYREEE (reference sequence). The CDR3 spans 15 residues. The ends were cut back, 4 bases at V and 6 bases at J, with 16 bases in the middle. The CDR3 region is CASSPPGSLAGELFF. CDR3 nucleotide sequence: TGTGCCAGCAGCCCACCGGGGAGCCTCGCCGGGGAGCTGTTTTTT.

The chain employs TRBV5-6 and TRBJ1-5; maybe TRBD1 (5 bases). This CDR3 spans 13 amino acids. The ends were cut back, 3 bases at V and 4 bases at J, with 8 bases in the middle. Germline V gene data show CDR1 as SGHDT and CDR2 as YYEEEE. Here the CDR3 reads CASSYSGNQPQHF. The DNA of the CDR3 is TGTGCCAGCAGCTACTCAGGGAATCAGCCCCAGCATTTT.

The V gene is TRBV7-3, the J gene TRBJ2-2, with TRBD2 matching over 11 bases. With 4 bases clipped from V and 5 bases from J, the junction kept 6 bases outside the gene matches. From germline, CDR1 is SGHTA and CDR2 FQGTGA. The CDR3 consists of 16 residues. The CDR3 region is CASSWTGTSGTGELFF. DNA of the CDR3: TGTGCCAGCAGCTGGACAGGGACTAGCGGAACCGGGGAGCTGTTTTTT.

The rearrangement joins TRBV9 to TRBJ2-1, with 9 bases identical to TRBD2. Trimming at V came to 4 bases and at J to 8 bases, leaving 10 bases not matched to a gene. CDR1 SGDLS and CDR2 YYNGEE come from the germline V gene. CDR3 length: 15 residues. CDR3 DNA sequence: TGTGCCAGCAGCCCCGGGGCTAGCGGGATCGATGAGCAGTTCTTC. Protein sequence: CASSPGASGIDEQFF.

The count of this clone is one. The chain is built from TRBV9 and TRBJ2-3; no clear D gene. Trimming removed 4 bases from V and 1 base from J, with 16 bases in between. Germline loops: CDR1 SGDLS, CDR2 YYNGEE. The CDR3 runs to 16 residues. CDR3 in amino acids: CASSPRGGPGTDTQYF. In DNA, the CDR3 is TGTGCCAGCAGCCCGAGAGGTGGTCCCGGCACAGATACGCAGTATTTT.

The chain recombines TRBV5-1 with TRBJ2-3; 11 bases fit TRBD2. Germline V gives CDR1 SGHRS, CDR2 YFSETQ. The V gene end was trimmed by 0 bases and the J gene end by 4 bases; junction bases not matched to a gene: 7. The CDR3 is 17 amino acids. CDR3 sequence reads: CASSLGSSGRRSDTQYF. CDR3 DNA sequence: TGCGCCAGCAGCTTGGGATCTAGCGGGAGGAGGTCAGATACGCAGTATTTT.

V usage is TRBV18 and J usage is TRBJ2-7; TRBD2 matches at 7 bases. In germline, CDR1 is KGHSH, CDR2 LQKENI. The CDR3 runs 15 residues. Trimming removed 5 bases from V and 3 bases from J; junction bases left unmatched: 10. The CDR3 loop reads CASSTVGGPYYEQYF. CDR3 nucleotide sequence: TGTGCCAGCTCAACCGTGGGAGGGCCCTACTACGAGCAGTACTTC. The entire variable domain, with the rest obtained from reference TRBV18 and TRBJ2-7, is as follows: NAGVMQNPRHLVRRRGQEARLRCSPMKGHSHVYWYRQLPEEGLKFMVYLQKENIIDESGMPKERFSAEFPKEGPSILRIQQVVRGDSAAYFCASSTVGGPYYEQYFGPGTRLTVT.

A remark on this clone: One end of the junction fails to match germline, which may point to a read error. Other DNA sequences from this sample encode an identical CDR3 as well. The chain uses TRBV7-2 and TRBJ2-1; D remains unclear. This CDR3 spans 12 amino acids. In germline, CDR1 is SGHTA, CDR2 FQGNSA. CDR3 sequence (DNA): TGTGCCAGCAGTTTAGGGTACAATGAGCAGTTCTTC. This gives the protein CASSLGYNEQFF.

This clone was observed a single time. V usage is TRBV4-3 and J usage is TRBJ2-7, with D perhaps matching TRBD1 (6 bases). This CDR3 has 16 amino acids. From germline, CDR1 is LGHNA and CDR2 YSLEER. Trimming cost V 3 bases and J 0 bases, with 15 bases left between them. CDR3 sequence reads: CASSHGMGTSSYEQYF. The CDR3 DNA follows: TGCGCCAGCAGCCATGGGATGGGGACATCCTCCTACGAGCAGTACTTC.

V gene TRBV6-5 combines with J gene TRBJ2-7, with D possibly being TRBD2 (6 bases). This CDR3 region has 15 residues. The V gene's germline CDR1 is MNHEY and CDR2 SVGAGI. Trimming took off 4 bases at V and 0 bases at J, with 13 bases between the two ends. The CDR3 sequence is CASSSVGGTSYEQYF. CDR3 in DNA: TGTGCCAGCAGTTCCGTTGGGGGGACCTCCTACGAGCAGTACTTC.

The chain employs TRBV2 and TRBJ2-3; 7 nucleotides align to TRBD1. Trimming took 1 base from V and 6 from J; bases not matched to a gene: 10. The CDR3 is made up of 16 amino acids. Germline CDR1 is SNHLY and CDR2 is FYNNEI. The CDR3: CASSEGAGGRADTQYF. As DNA, the CDR3 is TGTGCCAGCAGTGAAGGGGCAGGGGGTCGTGCGGATACGCAGTATTTT.

The DNA for the CDR3 is TGTGCCAGCAGCTTGGAACAGGCCGCCCACGAGCAGTACTTC. Translated: CASSLEQAAHEQYF. The J gene is TRBJ2-7, the V gene TRBV5-4; D perhaps matches TRBD1 (5 bases). V dropped 0 bases and J dropped 5 bases, with 12 bases sitting between them. CDR1 and CDR2 (germline): SGHNT, YYREEE (reference sequence). This CDR3 is 14 amino acids long.

The table lists this clone with a count of one. The V gene is TRBV27, the J gene TRBJ2-3, with 15 bases identical to TRBD2. Germline V gives CDR1 MNHEY, CDR2 SMNVEV (reference sequence). The CDR3 length is 17 residues. V was pared by 3 bases and J by 3 bases, with 4 bases of the junction left unmatched. The CDR3 sequence is CASSFGLAGGPTDTQYF. The CDR3 coding sequence is TGTGCCAGCAGTTTCGGACTAGCGGGAGGGCCGACAGATACGCAGTATTTT.

The V and J genes are TRBV9 and TRBJ2-1; 7 bases line up with TRBD2. This CDR3 is built from 16 residues. The J segment lost 0 bases and the V segment lost 3 bases, leaving 6 bases of the junction unmatched. CDR1 and CDR2 from the germline V gene are SGDLS and YYNGEE. The CDR3 here is CASSDLAGNSYNEQFF. The CDR3 region has the DNA TGTGCCAGCAGCGACTTAGCGGGCAACTCCTACAATGAGCAGTTCTTC.

The J gene is TRBJ2-1, the V gene TRBV14; perhaps TRBD2 as D (6 bases). Germline-derived CDR1 and CDR2 are SGHDN and FVKESK. V was trimmed by 0 bases and J by 2 bases, leaving 8 bases between them. This CDR3 is built from 15 residues. CDR3 amino acids: CASSQDGGAYNEQFF. The CDR3 coding sequence is TGTGCCAGCAGCCAAGATGGAGGGGCCTACAATGAGCAGTTCTTC. The entire variable domain, with the rest obtained from reference TRBV14 and TRBJ2-1, is as follows: EAGVTQFPSHSVIEKGQTVTLRCDPISGHDNLYWYRRVMGKEIKFLLHFVKESKQDESGMPNNRFLAERTGGTYSTLKVQPAELEDSGVYFCASSQDGGAYNEQFFGPGTRLTVL.

The rearrangement links TRBV5-6 to TRBJ2-5; TRBD1 aligns across 7 bases. CDR1 SGHDT and CDR2 YYEEEE come from the germline V gene. The CDR3 has 15 amino acids. V was pared by 1 base and J by 0 bases, with 3 bases of the junction left unmatched. DNA for the CDR3: TGTGCCAGCAGCTTGTTCAGGGGGAACCAAGAGACCCAGTACTTC. Translation gives CASSLFRGNQETQYF.

The rearrangement uses TRBV27 and TRBJ2-7, with D perhaps TRBD2 (6 bases). Trimming cost V 6 bases and J 4 bases, with 19 bases left between them. The germline CDR1 and CDR2 sequences are MNHEY and SMNVEV (reference sequence). This CDR3 is built from 15 residues. The CDR3 spells CASRGTAQGVYEQYF. In DNA form, the CDR3 reads TGTGCCAGCAGGGGGACTGCCCAGGGTGTTTACGAGCAGTACTTC.

The V and J genes are TRBV7-8 and TRBJ2-2; TRBD2 matches 8 bases. V gave up 6 bases and J gave up 3 bases; unmatched junction bases: 15. Germline loops: CDR1 SGHVS, CDR2 FQNEAQ. The CDR3 length is 18 residues. The CDR3 coding sequence is TGTGCCAGCAGTCAAATTCGCCCGACTAGCGTCTACACCGGGGAGCTGTTTTTT. This translates into CASSQIRPTSVYTGELFF.

The chain is built from TRBV5-1 and TRBJ2-3; 11 bases are shared with TRBD1. J lost 6 bases, V lost 3 bases, and 6 bases had no gene match. Germline CDR1 and CDR2: SGHRS and YFSETQ. CDR3 length: 15 amino acids. The CDR3 bases are TGCGCCAGCAGCTCCGGGACAGGGGGAATGGATACGCAGTATTTT. Its translation: CASSSGTGGMDTQYF.